These 22 T cell receptor beta chains were all obtained from the same sample, sequenced in a study of identical twins. TCRdb reanalysed the 5' RACE reads using MiXCR and keeps one entry per CDR3 protein. The sample lists more than 250,000 distinct CDR3 sequences, more than 6.5% occurring once. The data were also submitted as part of a second study, on yellow fever vaccine responses in identical twins.

Input material: memory (CD45RO+) T cells sorted from blood. The receptor set was obtained from a woman between 18 and 29 years old in good health.

Only a few counts were recorded for this clonotype. This chain links TRBV12-3 or TRBV12-4 with TRBJ2-3; D possibly corresponds to TRBD2 (6 bases). Trimming cost V 6 bases and J 0 bases, with 10 bases left between them. This CDR3 spans 14 amino acids. CDR3 sequence: CASRPGLSTDTQYF. The CDR3 bases are TGTGCCAGCAGACCGGGACTCAGCACAGATACGCAGTATTTT.

This clonotype came up many times. The chain combines TRBV10-3 with TRBJ1-1, with D maybe TRBD1 (5 bases). The V end lost 2 bases, the J end lost 1 base, and 8 bases lay between the germline ends. The CDR3 loop spans 14 amino acids. Germline CDR1 reads ENHRY; CDR2 reads SYGVKD. CDR3 amino acids: CAISERGGNTEAFF. CDR3 DNA: TGTGCCATCAGTGAGCGTGGGGGGAACACTGAAGCTTTCTTT.

The chain has TRBV20-1 and TRBJ1-6; weak D call: TRBD1 (5 bases). V was trimmed by 1 base and J by 2 bases, leaving 12 bases between them. The CDR3 length is 16 residues. From germline, CDR1 is DFQATT and CDR2 SNEGSKA (reference sequence). The CDR3 region is CSARGGGYTYNSPLHF. CDR3 DNA sequence: TGCAGTGCTAGAGGGGGGGGTTACACCTATAATTCACCCCTCCACTTT.

This clonotype has at least ten counts. The J gene is TRBJ2-7, the V gene TRBV7-8; a possible D gene is TRBD1 (6 bases). Per germline, CDR1 SGHVS and CDR2 FQNEAQ. Between the trimmed V and J ends, which lost 0 bases and 1 base, there was a span of 10 bases. The length of the CDR3 is 15 residues. The CDR3 sequence is CASSLAGDTSYEQYV. Here the CDR3 DNA reads TGTGCCAGCAGCTTAGCCGGGGACACATCCTACGAGCAGTACGTC.

The J gene is TRBJ1-4, the V gene TRBV6-6; 9 bases match TRBD1. CDR1 is MNHNY and CDR2 is SVGAGI in the germline V gene (reference sequence). CDR3 size: 12 residues. V dropped 8 bases and J dropped 8; count of bases not matched to a gene: 3. The DNA for the CDR3 is TGTGCCAGCGGACAGGGGCAAGAAAAACTGTTTTTT. It translates to CASGQGQEKLFF.

This clonotype was detected a few times. This chain joins TRBV5-4 and TRBJ2-3, with D possibly TRBD1 on 5 matching bases. V was cut by 4 bases and J by 0 bases, with 15 bases left in between. The germline V gene encodes CDR1 SGHNT and CDR2 YYREEE (reference sequence). The CDR3 covers 16 residues. The CDR3 DNA follows: TGTGCCAGCAGCCCGGATCTAGGGGCAAGCACAGATACGCAGTATTTT. This sequence encodes CASSPDLGASTDTQYF.

This chain uses TRBV6-1 with TRBJ1-6; D uncertain. Trimming pared 3 bases from V and 13 bases from J, leaving 10 bases between. CDR1 and CDR2 from the germline V gene are MNHNS and SASEGT. This CDR3 has 12 amino acids. This chain's CDR3 is CASSEWGYPLHF. As DNA, the CDR3 is TGTGCCAGCAGTGAGTGGGGATACCCCCTCCACTTT.

The chain is built from TRBV20-1 and TRBJ1-2, with D possibly TRBD1 on 5 matching bases. Germline V gene lookup returns CDR1 DFQATT and CDR2 SNEGSKA (reference sequence). Trimming left V 0 bases short and J 6 bases short, with 17 bases between. CDR3 length equals 15 residues. This CDR3 is CSARDRFWTGHGYTF. In DNA form, the CDR3 reads TGCAGTGCTAGAGATCGCTTTTGGACGGGACATGGCTACACCTTC.

There are many counts of this clonotype. The chain links TRBV10-2 to TRBJ2-7; either TRBD1 or TRBD2 may fit D (5 bases each). CDR3 length: 11 amino acids. V lost 8 bases to trimming and J lost 6 bases, with 11 bases between them. Germline values: CDR1 WSHSY, CDR2 SAAADI. DNA for the CDR3: TGCGCCAGCCGGGGCGGATCCGAGCAGTACGTC. It encodes CASRGGSEQYV.

This clonotype occurred a few times. The chain couples TRBV20-1 to TRBJ2-3; D uncertain. This CDR3 is 13 amino acids long. The germline V gene has CDR1 DFQATT and CDR2 SNEGSKA (reference sequence). Trimming took 5 bases from V and 2 from J, leaving 11 bases between them. CDR3 bases: TGCAGTGCTCCAAGTCCTTACACAGATACGCAGTATTTT. Translating it yields CSAPSPYTDTQYF.

This clonotype was counted a few times. The V and J genes are TRBV6-2 or TRBV6-3 and TRBJ2-7, with D unresolved. The CDR3 is 13 amino acids. CDR1 is MNHEY and CDR2 is SVGEGT in the germline V gene. V lost 6 bases to trimming and J lost 4 bases, with 13 bases between them. DNA of the CDR3: TGTGCCAGCAGAGGAGTCAACGGATACGAGCAGTACGTC. Translated: CASRGVNGYEQYV.

There are a few counts of this clonotype. The chain carries TRBV5-1 and TRBJ1-2; 9 bases are shared with TRBD1. Germline-derived CDR1 and CDR2 are SGHRS and YFSETQ. With V trimmed by 5 bases and J by 5 bases, 16 bases remained unmatched. CDR3 length equals 17 residues. The CDR3 DNA follows: TGCGCCAGCAGGCATACATCGGGGACAGGGCAGGCTTATGGCTACACCTTC. This encodes CASRHTSGTGQAYGYTF.

This clonotype appeared a few times. The rearrangement links TRBV4-2 to TRBJ2-7, with 9 bases that match TRBD1. The germline CDR1 and CDR2 sequences are LGHNA and YNFKEQ. V lost 4 bases, J lost 4 bases, and 8 bases stayed unmatched. This CDR3 is 15 amino acids long. The DNA for the CDR3 is TGTGCCAGCAGCCCCCAGGGACAGGGCATATACGAGCAGTACTTC. It encodes CASSPQGQGIYEQYF.

This clonotype was seen ten or more times. The V gene is TRBV20-1, the J gene TRBJ2-1; TRBD2 agrees at 10 bases. CDR1 and CDR2 from the germline V gene are DFQATT and SNEGSKA (reference sequence). The CDR3 sequence is 13 residues long. V lost 5 bases and J lost 7; bases outside the gene matches: 5. The CDR3 DNA follows: TGCAGTGCTTCCGGACTAGCGGATAATGAGCAGTTCTTC. Its translation: CSASGLADNEQFF.

The gene calls are TRBV5-5 and TRBJ2-7; no definite D call. Germline values: CDR1 SGHKS, CDR2 YYEKEE (reference sequence). The CDR3 runs to 13 residues. Trimming took 3 bases from V and 3 from J, leaving 10 bases between them. Here the CDR3 DNA reads TGTGCCAGCAGCTCTGGGCTACTCTACGAGCAGTACTTC. Translated: CASSSGLLYEQYF.

This clonotype has a count of ten or more. This rearrangement joins TRBV4-2 to TRBJ2-2; TRBD1 matches 8 bases. This CDR3 is built from 15 residues. Looked up from germline, CDR1 is LGHNA and CDR2 is YNFKEQ. Germline trimming cut 3 bases from V and 6 bases from J; bases unmatched to any gene: 6. Written as DNA, the CDR3 is TGTGCCAGCAGCCAGTTGGACAGGGATGCCGGGGAGCTGTTTTTT. This gives the protein CASSQLDRDAGELFF.

In its sample, this clonotype was seen a few times. The chain combines TRBV9 with TRBJ2-5; D gene ambiguous. Per germline, CDR1 SGDLS and CDR2 YYNGEE. V lost 1 base and J lost 3, with 7 bases in between. The CDR3 runs to 13 residues. CDR3 bases: TGTGCCAGCAGCGTATCTCTAAAAGAGACCCAGTACTTC. Protein sequence: CASSVSLKETQYF.

The gene calls are TRBV18 and TRBJ1-1; tentatively, D is TRBD1 (5 bases). CDR1 KGHSH and CDR2 LQKENI come from the germline V gene. The CDR3 runs 14 residues. V lost 4 bases and J lost 0, with 9 bases in between. The CDR3 DNA is TGTGCCAGCTCACTACAGGACTTGAACACTGAAGCTTTCTTT. Its protein product is CASSLQDLNTEAFF.

A remark on this clonotype: The limits of the CDR3 on the DNA are not certain, so only TCRdb's listed CDR3 is given. The V gene is TRBV25-1, the J gene TRBJ2-2; the table's D call, TRBD2, has no DNA check behind it. Germline loops: CDR1 MGHDK, CDR2 SYGVNS. Counting both end residues, the CDR3 totals 19 amino acids. CDR3 amino acids: CASIEYSAGRLAGPGSCFF.

Ten or more counts support this clonotype. The chain employs TRBV6-4 and TRBJ2-1; D uncertain. CDR3 length equals 13 residues. Germline-derived CDR1 and CDR2 are MRHNA and SNTAGT. V gave up 0 bases and J gave up 9 bases, with 9 bases separating them. This CDR3 is CASSDSISSEQFF. The CDR3 DNA reads as TGTGCCAGCAGTGACTCGATTAGCAGTGAGCAGTTCTTC.

The genes are TRBV5-1 and TRBJ1-1, with D maybe TRBD1 (6 bases). Germline V gene sequence: CDR1 SGHRS, CDR2 YFSETQ. The germline V and J ends were trimmed by 3 bases and 8 bases, with 14 bases remaining between them. The CDR3 runs to 13 residues. In nucleotides, the CDR3 is TGCGCCAGCAGCTCGGACAGCTGGGGGGAAGCTTTCTTT. Its protein product is CASSSDSWGEAFF. Using reference TRBV5-1 and TRBJ1-1 for the parts outside the CDR3, the full variable domain is KAGVTQTPRYLIKTRGQQVTLSCSPISGHRSVSWYQQTPGQGLQFLFEYFSETQRNKGNFPGRFSGRQFSNSRSEMNVSTLELGDSALYLCASSSDSWGEAFFGQGTRLTVV.

There are a few counts of this clonotype. The chain carries TRBV7-2 and TRBJ1-2; D not resolved. Deletions cut 5 bases from V and 5 bases from J, with 12 bases between. The CDR3 is 13 amino acids. Germline V gene data show CDR1 as SGHTA and CDR2 as FQGNSA. The CDR3 DNA is TGTGCCAGCAGCAGCGCCAGGCTTTATGGCTACACCTTC. Its protein product is CASSSARLYGYTF.